This TCR beta chain was captured in a study of T cell responses to AZD1222 COVID-19 vaccine. Study-level points and caveats: Repertoires were obtained only post-peak T cell response. Donors were largely white British and mainly female; clonal diversity was possibly underestimated.

TCRdb's copy holds only in-frame clones and misses some; the assay was immunoSEQ multiplex PCR. The table lists about 160,000 clones, around 89% of them singletons. In this sample, this clone turned up a few times. Antigen: not known. Between the trimmed V and J ends, which lost 9 bases and 1 base, there was a span of 12 bases. The CDR3 loop spans 13 amino acids. Germline CDR1 MNHEY, CDR2 SVGAGI. V is TRBV6-5 and J is TRBJ1-1, with D maybe TRBD1 (6 bases). This clonotype was sampled from an adult who received the AZD1222 COVID-19 vaccine. The sequences come from peripheral blood, collected 28 days after the second AZD1222 dose. This chain's CDR3 is CASWGQPNTEAFF. The CDR3 nucleotides are TGTGCCAGTTGGGGACAACCGAACACTGAAGCTTTCTTT.